Listed here are 13 T cell receptor beta chains from one sample, sequenced in a study of T-cell reconstitution after alpha-beta-depleted transplantation in children. The TCRbeta library incorporated unique molecular identifiers. TCRdb re-called the PCR reads with MiXCR, one entry per CDR3 protein. Of over 450,000 distinct CDR3 sequences listed, roughly a tenth are singletons. The sample here was PBMCs, taken before TCRalphabeta/CD19-depleted stem cell transplant. The receptors originated from a child younger than 10 with inherited bone marrow failure, due to receive a stem cell transplant.

In this sample, this clonotype turned up many times. The chain combines TRBV14 with TRBJ2-7; possibly TRBD2 for D (5 bases). Germline V gene data show CDR1 as SGHDN and CDR2 as FVKESK. The CDR3 loop spans 13 amino acids. V gave up 4 bases and J gave up 2 bases, with 9 bases separating them. The DNA of the CDR3 is TGTGCCAGCAGCCGTGGGAGAACCTACGAGCAGTACTTC. Residues: CASSRGRTYEQYF.

This clonotype was counted many times. The J gene is TRBJ1-5, the V gene TRBV30, with D maybe TRBD1 (5 bases). The CDR3 contains 13 residues. Germline V gene data show CDR1 as GTSNPN and CDR2 as SVGIG (reference sequence). Deletions cut 2 bases from V and 6 bases from J, with 11 bases between. CDR3 loop: CAWSPGTGQPQHF. The CDR3 DNA follows: TGTGCCTGGAGTCCCGGGACCGGTCAGCCCCAGCATTTT.

There are a few counts of this clonotype. V usage is TRBV6-2 or TRBV6-3 and J usage is TRBJ2-2; either TRBD1 or TRBD2 may fit D (5 bases each). Germline V lookup: CDR1 MNHEY, CDR2 SVGEGT. Deletions cut 7 bases from V and 7 bases from J, with 16 bases between. This CDR3 spans 14 amino acids. This chain's CDR3 is CASTPIWDGGELFF. The CDR3 DNA reads TGTGCCAGCACCCCCATCTGGGACGGCGGGGAGCTGTTTTTT.

This clonotype was observed a few times. This chain joins TRBV18 and TRBJ1-5; D might be TRBD1 (6 bases). Trimming cost V 3 bases and J 0 bases, with 15 bases left between them. This CDR3 has 17 amino acids. The germline V gene has CDR1 KGHSH and CDR2 LQKENI. DNA of the CDR3: TGTGCCAGCTCACCGGACAGCGACCGGTATAGCAATCAGCCCCAGCATTTT. Encoded protein: CASSPDSDRYSNQPQHF.

The chain employs TRBV11-2 and TRBJ2-6; 9 positions match TRBD1. Trimming took 3 bases from V and 0 from J; bases not matched to a gene: 15. This CDR3 is 21 amino acids long. Germline CDR1 SGHAT, CDR2 FQNNGV. The CDR3 DNA reads TGTGCCAGCAGCTTGGAGTGGGCCGGGACAGGGCGCATCTCTGGGGCCAACGTCCTGACTTTC. As protein: CASSLEWAGTGRISGANVLTF.

This clonotype came up a few times. The rearrangement uses TRBV7-8 and TRBJ2-7, with TRBD2 matching 10 bases. The CDR3 length is 17 residues. V shed 5 bases and J 4 bases; nucleotides not matched to a gene: 14. From germline, CDR1 is SGHVS and CDR2 FQNEAQ. The CDR3 DNA sequence: TGTGCCAGCAGCCCAAAACGAATAGCGGGGGGTCAATACGAGCAGTACTTC. Its protein is CASSPKRIAGGQYEQYF.

This clonotype was detected ten times or more. The V gene is TRBV29-1, the J gene TRBJ2-1; 11 bases are shared with TRBD2. CDR1 SQVTM and CDR2 ANQGSEA come from the germline V gene. After removal of 4 bases from V and 7 bases from J, the junction contained 9 bases not matched to a gene. This CDR3 has 15 residues. The chain's CDR3 is CSVAGGTSGWNEQFF. The DNA for the CDR3 is TGCAGCGTTGCCGGGGGGACTAGCGGATGGAATGAGCAGTTCTTC.

CDR3 region: CASSTGTPGNEQFF. CDR3 nucleotides: TGTGCCAGCAGCACCGGGACCCCGGGGAATGAGCAGTTCTTC. The V and J genes are TRBV9 and TRBJ2-1; D possibly uses TRBD1 or TRBD2 (5 bases each). The V gene's germline CDR1 is SGDLS and CDR2 YYNGEE. The CDR3 consists of 14 residues. V lost 4 bases, J lost 7 bases, and 15 bases lay in between.

In regard to this clonotype: This clone may be a read error of a much larger clone one base away. The chain carries TRBV4-2 and TRBJ2-7; 7 bases line up with TRBD2. Losses at the gene ends were 3 bases for V and 3 bases for J; bases not matched to a gene: 11. Looked up from germline, CDR1 is LGHNA and CDR2 is YNFKEQ. This CDR3 is 16 amino acids long. CDR3: CASSHGEASGHYEQYF. As DNA, the CDR3 is TGTGCCAGCAGCCATGGTGAGGCTAGCGGACACTACGAGCAGTACTTC.

This clonotype was observed at least ten times. The rearrangement joins TRBV19 to TRBJ2-2; D is possibly TRBD2 (5 bases). CDR3 length: 14 residues. V lost 5 bases and J lost 5, with 12 bases in between. Germline V lookup: CDR1 LNHDA, CDR2 SQIVND (reference sequence). The CDR3 spells CASSPQPGTGELFF. CDR3 DNA sequence: TGTGCCAGTAGTCCGCAACCGGGGACCGGGGAGCTGTTTTTT. The whole variable domain, remainder taken from reference TRBV19 and TRBJ2-2, is DGGITQSPKYLFRKEGQNVTLSCEQNLNHDAMYWYRQDPGQGLRLIYYSQIVNDFQKGDIAEGYSVSREKKESFPLTVTSAQKNPTAFYLCASSPQPGTGELFFGEGSRLTVL.

This clonotype was seen repeatedly, ten times or more. The chain combines TRBV5-1 with TRBJ2-2; perhaps TRBD2 as D (5 bases). Between the trimmed V and J ends, which lost 7 bases and 1 base, there was a span of 8 bases. The CDR3 spans 13 residues. CDR1 SGHRS and CDR2 YFSETQ come from the germline V gene. CDR3 bases: TGCGCCAGCCGGACTGGGAACACCGGGGAGCTGTTTTTT. Translated, it gives CASRTGNTGELFF.

This clonotype was found many times. This rearrangement joins TRBV30 to TRBJ2-3; D is ambiguous. Germline V gene lookup returns CDR1 GTSNPN and CDR2 SVGIG (reference sequence). V lost 0 bases and J 0 bases, leaving 4 bases between the germline ends. CDR3 length: 13 residues. CDR3 nucleotide sequence: TGTGCCTGGAGTGTAGGCAGCACAGATACGCAGTATTTT. Translated, it gives CAWSVGSTDTQYF.

This clonotype was observed at least ten times. V and J are TRBV7-8 and TRBJ2-6; 7 bases are a match to TRBD2. The J segment lost 1 base and the V segment lost 6 bases, leaving 6 bases of the junction unmatched. The CDR3 length is 16 residues. CDR1 SGHVS and CDR2 FQNEAQ come from the germline V gene. CDR3 protein: CASRRREGSGANVLTF. In nucleotides, the CDR3 is TGTGCCAGCAGACGGAGGGAGGGGTCTGGGGCCAACGTCCTGACTTTC.